A single sample is the source of the 27 T cell receptor beta chains below, sequenced in a study of somatic mutations in cytotoxic T cells in rheumatoid arthritis. Sequenced by immunoSEQ multiplex PCR; TCRdb stores in-frame clones only, minus some. The sample lists roughly 17,000 clones; 65% to 85% were seen once. Sequenced: CD8+ T cells sorted from blood. These receptors were collected from an adult with rheumatoid arthritis.

The chain employs TRBV5-6 and TRBJ1-5; D gene uncertain. Germline V lookup: CDR1 SGHDT, CDR2 YYEEEE. V was trimmed by 4 bases and J by 4 bases, leaving 9 bases between them. The length of the CDR3 is 13 residues. CDR3 DNA sequence: TGTGCCAGCAGCAGTGTGGGGAATCAGCCCCAGCATTTT. It translates to CASSSVGNQPQHF. The full variable domain, in which reference TRBV5-6 and TRBJ1-5 provide the parts outside the CDR3, is DAGVTQSPTHLIKTRGQQVTLRCSPKSGHDTVSWYQQALGQGPQFIFQYYEEEERQRGNFPDRFSGHQFPNYSSELNVNALLLGDSALYLCASSSVGNQPQHFGDGTRLSIL.

This clone was seen more than once but under ten times. The V and J genes are TRBV29-1 and TRBJ1-1; TRBD1 aligns across 10 bases. Germline CDR1 is SQVTM and CDR2 is ANQGSEA. The CDR3 is made up of 13 amino acids. Trimming removed 8 bases from V and 4 bases from J; junction bases left unmatched: 7. CDR3 in amino acids: CSTGTGVTTEAFF. The CDR3 DNA sequence: TGCAGCACCGGGACAGGGGTTACCACTGAAGCTTTCTTT.

This chain connects TRBV19 to TRBJ2-5, with D possibly TRBD1 on 6 matching bases. The V gene's germline CDR1 is LNHDA and CDR2 SQIVND (reference sequence). The CDR3 is 13 residues long. V was pared by 5 bases and J by 3 bases, with 10 bases between. CDR3 DNA: TGTGCCAGTAGTGATTACAGGGAAGAGACCCAGTACTTC. Protein product: CASSDYREETQYF.

This clone was seen a few times. The chain couples TRBV30 to TRBJ2-5; possibly TRBD2 for D (5 bases). Trimming cost V 5 bases and J 5 bases, with 9 bases left between them. Per the germline V gene, CDR1 is GTSNPN and CDR2 is SVGIG (reference sequence). This CDR3 region has 11 residues. CDR3: CAWLGGETQYF. The CDR3 DNA reads as TGTGCCTGGTTGGGCGGGGAGACCCAGTACTTC.

Here the CDR3 reads CASSLGGQGWQETQYF. Here the CDR3 DNA reads TGTGCCAGCAGCCTGGGGGGACAGGGTTGGCAAGAGACCCAGTACTTC. The rearrangement links TRBV7-9 to TRBJ2-5; 9 nucleotides match TRBD1. CDR3 length: 16 residues. Germline assignment: CDR1 SEHNR and CDR2 FQNEAQ (reference sequence). V gave up 5 bases and J gave up 2 bases; unmatched junction bases: 9.

The chain joins TRBV5-1 to TRBJ1-6; 8 bases agree with TRBD1. Germline loops: CDR1 SGHRS, CDR2 YFSETQ. The CDR3 extends over 18 amino acids. V trimming: 0 bases; J trimming: 0 bases; junction bases outside the gene matches: 5. CDR3 nucleotides: TGCGCCAGCAGCTTGGATGGACAGGGCAGCTCCTATAATTCACCCCTCCACTTT. Translated: CASSLDGQGSSYNSPLHF. The full variable domain, completed using reference TRBV5-1 and TRBJ1-6, is KAGVTQTPRYLIKTRGQQVTLSCSPISGHRSVSWYQQTPGQGLQFLFEYFSETQRNKGNFPGRFSGRQFSNSRSEMNVSTLELGDSALYLCASSLDGQGSSYNSPLHFGNGTRLTVT.

The gene calls are TRBV28 and TRBJ2-7; 9 bases map to TRBD1. The CDR3 contains 15 residues. J was trimmed by 4 bases and V by 5 bases; bases with no gene match: 9. Germline CDR1 MDHEN, CDR2 SYDVKM. The CDR3 sequence: CASSLMPGQGYEQYF. The CDR3 bases are TGTGCCAGCAGTCTTATGCCGGGACAGGGTTACGAGCAGTACTTC.

This chain connects TRBV5-5 to TRBJ2-6; 7 bases are shared with TRBD1. CDR3 length: 18 residues. Trimming at V came to 4 bases and at J to 0 bases, leaving 10 bases not matched to a gene. Germline loops: CDR1 SGHKS, CDR2 YYEKEE (reference sequence). CDR3 nucleotide sequence: TGTGCCAGCAGCACGGACAGGACCGAACGCTCTGGGGCCAACGTCCTGACTTTC. Its translation is CASSTDRTERSGANVLTF.

This clone was counted only a few times. The J gene is TRBJ1-1, the V gene TRBV4-1; unclear D gene. Germline lookup yields CDR1 MGHRA and CDR2 YSYEKL. The CDR3 consists of 14 residues. Trimming removed 4 bases from V and 4 bases from J, with 13 bases in between. The CDR3 DNA reads TGCGCCAGCAGCCCTTCGACGGGAGGCACTGAAGCTTTCTTT. Its protein is CASSPSTGGTEAFF.

The chain employs TRBV5-6 and TRBJ1-1; D remains ambiguous. This CDR3 has 14 amino acids. Germline values: CDR1 SGHDT, CDR2 YYEEEE. V was trimmed by 6 bases and J by 1 base, leaving 13 bases between them. This CDR3 is CASTPGGPNTEAFF. Written as DNA, the CDR3 is TGTGCCAGCACCCCGGGCGGGCCGAACACTGAAGCTTTCTTT.

CDR3 in DNA: TGTGCCAGCAGCCCCGGGGGCAAGACCCAGTACTTC. Its protein is CASSPGGKTQYF. The V and J genes are TRBV11-1 and TRBJ2-5; possibly TRBD1 or TRBD2 for D (6 bases each). The CDR3 spans 12 residues. The V gene lost 5 bases and the J gene lost 6 bases, with 10 bases spanning the gap. The germline gives CDR1 SGHAT, CDR2 FQDESV (reference sequence). Variable domain in full (rest from reference TRBV11-1 and TRBJ2-5): EAEVAQSPRYKITEKSQAVAFWCDPISGHATLYWYRQILGQGPELLVQFQDESVVDDSQLPKDRFSAERLKGVDSTLKIQPAELGDSAMYLCASSPGGKTQYFGPGTRLLVL.

The V gene is TRBV2, the J gene TRBJ2-7; 9 bases match TRBD1. After removal of 6 bases from V and 1 base from J, the junction contained 7 bases not matched to a gene. From germline, CDR1 is SNHLY and CDR2 FYNNEI. The CDR3 length is 15 residues. The CDR3 DNA reads TGTGCCAGCAGGATAAGACAGGGGGGTTCCTACGAGCAGTACTTC. This sequence encodes CASRIRQGGSYEQYF.

The rearrangement joins TRBV27 to TRBJ2-3, with D possibly TRBD1 on 6 matching bases. This CDR3 comprises 13 residues. Germline V CDR1 and CDR2: MNHEY, SMNVEV (reference sequence). V was cut by 3 bases and J by 4 bases, with 8 bases left in between. CDR3 DNA sequence: TGTGCCAGCAGTTTTGGGGGCCCAGATACGCAGTATTTT. Its protein product is CASSFGGPDTQYF.

This chain connects TRBV10-3 to TRBJ2-7; no clear D. Germline V gene lookup returns CDR1 ENHRY and CDR2 SYGVKD. Trimming cost V 5 bases and J 2 bases, with 13 bases left between them. The CDR3 sequence is 14 residues long. CDR3 protein: CAISRTLATYEQYF. The CDR3 coding sequence is TGTGCCATCAGTAGGACGTTAGCCACCTACGAGCAGTACTTC.

A few counts support this clone. V usage is TRBV7-9 and J usage is TRBJ2-7, with D possibly called TRBD1 or TRBD2 (6 bases each). Between the trimmed V and J ends, which lost 8 bases and 6 bases, there was a span of 20 bases. Germline V gene lookup returns CDR1 SEHNR and CDR2 FQNEAQ (reference sequence). This CDR3 region has 14 residues. This chain's CDR3 is CASDYLGGNGEQYF. CDR3 coding DNA: TGTGCCAGCGACTATTTGGGGGGCAACGGCGAGCAGTACTTC.

The rearrangement links TRBV27 to TRBJ1-1, with TRBD1 as a possible D gene (5 bases). CDR1 MNHEY and CDR2 SMNVEV come from the germline V gene (reference sequence). Deletions cut 2 bases from V and 2 bases from J, with 15 bases between. This CDR3 spans 16 amino acids. The CDR3 DNA is TGTGCCAGCAGTTTAAGCGTCGACAGCCTAAACACTGAAGCTTTCTTT. Protein sequence: CASSLSVDSLNTEAFF.

This rearrangement joins TRBV23-1 to TRBJ1-3; D not resolved. TRBV23-1 is identified as an open reading frame with a role that is uncertain. This CDR3 is built from 14 residues. The ends were cut back, 4 bases at V and 0 bases at J, with 7 bases in the middle. The DNA of the CDR3 is TGCGCCAGCAGTCCCGACAACTCTGGAAACACCATATATTTT. Its protein product is CASSPDNSGNTIYF.

This clone was seen a handful of times. This chain joins TRBV27 and TRBJ1-1; D unclear. V was clipped by 5 bases and J by 5 bases, with 15 bases between them. The CDR3 sequence is 14 residues long. Germline lookup yields CDR1 MNHEY and CDR2 SMNVEV (reference sequence). The CDR3 sequence: CASSPLLGGTEAFF. The CDR3 DNA follows: TGTGCCAGCAGTCCGTTACTTGGAGGAACTGAAGCTTTCTTT.

The chain combines TRBV7-3 with TRBJ2-1; TRBD2 aligns across 11 bases. CDR1 SGHTA and CDR2 FQGTGA come from the germline V gene. V lost 5 bases and J lost 7; bases outside the gene matches: 16. The CDR3 has 18 amino acids. CDR3 residues: CASSKSPGPSGGWNEQFF. As DNA, the CDR3 is TGTGCCAGCAGCAAAAGCCCCGGGCCTAGCGGGGGGTGGAATGAGCAGTTCTTC. Using reference TRBV7-3 and TRBJ2-1 for the parts outside the CDR3, the full variable domain is GAGVSQTPSNKVTEKGKYVELRCDPISGHTALYWYRQSLGQGPEFLIYFQGTGAADDSGLPNDRFFAVRPEGSVSTLKIQRTERGDSAVYLCASSKSPGPSGGWNEQFFGPGTRLTVL.

The chain has TRBV4-1 and TRBJ1-5; no clear D. Trimming pared 2 bases from V and 1 base from J, leaving 12 bases between. Germline loops: CDR1 MGHRA, CDR2 YSYEKL. The CDR3 has 16 amino acids. CDR3 region: CASSQKSENSNQPQHF. The CDR3 region has the DNA TGCGCCAGCAGCCAAAAGAGTGAGAACAGCAATCAGCCCCAGCATTTT.

This clone has just one count. The genes are TRBV27 and TRBJ1-1; no firm D call. The CDR3 spans 15 residues. Germline V gene lookup returns CDR1 MNHEY and CDR2 SMNVEV (reference sequence). Trimming took off 0 bases at V and 3 bases at J, with 11 bases between the two ends. CDR3 protein: CASSLSWGADTEAFF. CDR3 nucleotide sequence: TGTGCCAGCAGTTTATCTTGGGGTGCGGACACTGAAGCTTTCTTT.

The chain uses TRBV11-2 and TRBJ1-1; tentatively, D is TRBD1 (5 bases). V was pared by 8 bases and J by 3 bases, with 13 bases between. The CDR3 is 13 residues long. Germline V CDR1 and CDR2: SGHAT, FQNNGV. CDR3 DNA sequence: TGTGCCAGCGAGGAGGGGAGGTACACTGAAGCTTTCTTT. Its protein is CASEEGRYTEAFF.

This chain joins TRBV13 and TRBJ2-1; D remains unclear. V was clipped by 5 bases and J by 2 bases, with 13 bases between them. The CDR3 loop spans 15 amino acids. Germline V gives CDR1 PRHDT, CDR2 FYEKMQ (reference sequence). The CDR3 sequence is CASSRWGSAYNEQFF. CDR3 sequence (DNA): TGTGCCAGCAGCCGTTGGGGATCGGCCTACAATGAGCAGTTCTTC. The entire variable domain, with the rest obtained from reference TRBV13 and TRBJ2-1, is as follows: AAGVIQSPRHLIKEKRETATLKCYPIPRHDTVYWYQQGPGQDPQFLISFYEKMQSDKGSIPDRFSAQQFSDYHSELNMSSLELGDSALYFCASSRWGSAYNEQFFGPGTRLTVL.

The chain uses TRBV4-1 and TRBJ2-1; D is unclear. Per germline, CDR1 MGHRA and CDR2 YSYEKL. Trimming pared 4 bases from V and 8 bases from J, leaving 15 bases between. The CDR3 covers 14 residues. The CDR3 sequence is CASSLLGPRDEQFF. The DNA of the CDR3 is TGCGCCAGCAGCCTATTAGGGCCCCGCGATGAGCAGTTCTTC.

This clone appeared once. This rearrangement joins TRBV27 to TRBJ2-7, with D tentatively TRBD1 (5 bases). The CDR3 sequence is 15 residues long. Germline lookup yields CDR1 MNHEY and CDR2 SMNVEV (reference sequence). Between the trimmed V and J ends, which lost 2 bases and 10 bases, there was a span of 21 bases. CDR3 nucleotide sequence: TGTGCCAGCAGTTTAGCCCTAGGGGCTTCTCAGGGTCAGTACTTC. Its protein is CASSLALGASQGQYF.

The chain uses TRBV4-1 and TRBJ2-3, with D tentatively TRBD2 (5 bases). The V gene lost 2 bases and the J gene lost 0 bases, with 9 bases spanning the gap. Germline V lookup: CDR1 MGHRA, CDR2 YSYEKL. This CDR3 comprises 15 residues. CDR3 in amino acids: CASSQLATSTDTQYF. The CDR3 DNA follows: TGCGCCAGCAGCCAACTAGCTACTAGCACAGATACGCAGTATTTT.

V and J are TRBV7-6 and TRBJ2-5, with 9 bases lining up with TRBD1. CDR1 and CDR2 from the germline V gene are SGHVS and FNYEAQ. The CDR3 spans 14 residues. The V segment lost 6 bases and the J segment 5 bases; nucleotides outside the gene matches: 7. The CDR3 is CASRPQGARETQYF. The CDR3, as DNA: TGTGCCAGCAGACCACAGGGGGCCCGGGAGACCCAGTACTTC.